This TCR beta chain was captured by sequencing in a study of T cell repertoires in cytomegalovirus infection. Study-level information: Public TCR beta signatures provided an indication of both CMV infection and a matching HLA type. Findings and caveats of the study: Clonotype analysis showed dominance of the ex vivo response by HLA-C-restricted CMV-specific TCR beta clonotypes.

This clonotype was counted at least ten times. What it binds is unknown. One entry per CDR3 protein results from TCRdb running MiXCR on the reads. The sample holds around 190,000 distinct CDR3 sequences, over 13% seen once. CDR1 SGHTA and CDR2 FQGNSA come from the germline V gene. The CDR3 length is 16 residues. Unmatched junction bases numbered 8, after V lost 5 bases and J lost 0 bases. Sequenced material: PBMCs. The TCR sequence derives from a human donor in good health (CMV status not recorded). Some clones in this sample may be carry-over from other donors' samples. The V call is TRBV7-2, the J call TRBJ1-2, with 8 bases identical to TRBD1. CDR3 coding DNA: TGTGCCAGCAGCACGACAGGGGTGTCGGCTAACTATGGCTACACCTTC. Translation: CASSTTGVSANYGYTF.